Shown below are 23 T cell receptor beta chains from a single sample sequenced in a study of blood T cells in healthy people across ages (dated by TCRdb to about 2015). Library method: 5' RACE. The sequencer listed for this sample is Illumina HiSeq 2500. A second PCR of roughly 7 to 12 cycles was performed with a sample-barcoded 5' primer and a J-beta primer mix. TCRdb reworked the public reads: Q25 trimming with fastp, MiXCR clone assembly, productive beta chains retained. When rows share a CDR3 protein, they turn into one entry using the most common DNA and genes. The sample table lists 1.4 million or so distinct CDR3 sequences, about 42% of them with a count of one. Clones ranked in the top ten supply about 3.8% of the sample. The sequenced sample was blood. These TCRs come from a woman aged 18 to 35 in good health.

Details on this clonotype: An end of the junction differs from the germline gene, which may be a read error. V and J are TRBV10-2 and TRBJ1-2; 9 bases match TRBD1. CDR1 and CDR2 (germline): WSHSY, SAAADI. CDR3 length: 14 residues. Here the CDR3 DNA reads TGTACCAGCAGTGGACAGGGGAATAACTATGGCTACACCTTC. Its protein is CTSSGQGNNYGYTF.

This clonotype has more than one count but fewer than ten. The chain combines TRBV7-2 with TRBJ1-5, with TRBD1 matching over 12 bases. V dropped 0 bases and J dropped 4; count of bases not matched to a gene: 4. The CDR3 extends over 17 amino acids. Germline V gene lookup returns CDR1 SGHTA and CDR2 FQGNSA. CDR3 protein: CASSLAGTGGPNQPQHF. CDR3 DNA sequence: TGTGCCAGCAGCTTAGCCGGGACAGGGGGCCCAAATCAGCCCCAGCATTTT. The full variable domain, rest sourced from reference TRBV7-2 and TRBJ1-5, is GAGVSQSPSNKVTEKGKDVELRCDPISGHTALYWYRQSLGQGLEFLIYFQGNSAPDKSGLPSDRFSAERTGGSVSTLTIQRTQQEDSAVYLCASSLAGTGGPNQPQHFGDGTRLSIL.

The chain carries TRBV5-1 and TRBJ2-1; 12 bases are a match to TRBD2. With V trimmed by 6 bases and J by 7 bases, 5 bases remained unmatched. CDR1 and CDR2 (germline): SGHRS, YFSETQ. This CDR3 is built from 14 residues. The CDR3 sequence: CASKGLAGGNEQFF. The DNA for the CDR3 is TGCGCCAGCAAAGGGCTAGCGGGAGGGAATGAGCAGTTCTTC. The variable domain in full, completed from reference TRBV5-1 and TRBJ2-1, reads KAGVTQTPRYLIKTRGQQVTLSCSPISGHRSVSWYQQTPGQGLQFLFEYFSETQRNKGNFPGRFSGRQFSNSRSEMNVSTLELGDSALYLCASKGLAGGNEQFFGPGTRLTVL.

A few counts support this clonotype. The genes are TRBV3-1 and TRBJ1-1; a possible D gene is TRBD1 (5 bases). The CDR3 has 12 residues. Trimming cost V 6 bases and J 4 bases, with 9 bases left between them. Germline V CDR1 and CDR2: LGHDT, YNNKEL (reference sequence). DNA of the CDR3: TGTGCCAGCAGTCACAGGCTCACTGAAGCTTTCTTT. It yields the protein CASSHRLTEAFF.

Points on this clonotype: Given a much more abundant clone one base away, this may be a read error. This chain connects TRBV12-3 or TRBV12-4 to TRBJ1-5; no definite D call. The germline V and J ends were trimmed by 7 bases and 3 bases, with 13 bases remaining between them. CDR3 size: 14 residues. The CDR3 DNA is TGTGCCAGCATGGCTTTGGGGTCCAATCAGCCCCAGCATTTT. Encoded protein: CASMALGSNQPQHF.

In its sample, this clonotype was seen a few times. CDR3 DNA sequence: TGTGCCAGCATCCTTAGCGGAGAGCAGTTCTTC. It encodes CASILSGEQFF. V gene TRBV7-8 combines with J gene TRBJ2-1; D perhaps matches TRBD2 (6 bases). Germline V gene data show CDR1 as SGHVS and CDR2 as FQNEAQ. The CDR3 contains 11 residues. V was shortened by 7 bases and J by 10 bases, with 11 bases between the two germline ends.

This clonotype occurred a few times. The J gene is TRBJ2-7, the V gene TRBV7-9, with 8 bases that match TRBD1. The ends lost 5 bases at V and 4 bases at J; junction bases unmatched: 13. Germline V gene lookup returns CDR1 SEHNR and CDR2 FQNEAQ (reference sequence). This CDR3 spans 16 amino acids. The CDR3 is CASSRPQQGAMYEQYF. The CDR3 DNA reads TGTGCCAGCAGCCGGCCCCAGCAGGGGGCCATGTACGAGCAGTACTTC. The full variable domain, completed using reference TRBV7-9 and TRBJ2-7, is DTGVSQNPRHKITKRGQNVTFRCDPISEHNRLYWYRQTLGQGPEFLTYFQNEAQLEKSRLLSDRFSAERPKGSFSTLEIQRTEQGDSAMYLCASSRPQQGAMYEQYFGPGTRLTVT.

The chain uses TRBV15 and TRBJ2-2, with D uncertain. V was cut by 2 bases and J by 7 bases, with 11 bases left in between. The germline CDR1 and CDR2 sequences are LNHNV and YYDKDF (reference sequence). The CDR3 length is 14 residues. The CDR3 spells CATSRPNDGGELFF. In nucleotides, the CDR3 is TGTGCCACCAGCAGACCCAACGACGGCGGGGAGCTGTTTTTT.

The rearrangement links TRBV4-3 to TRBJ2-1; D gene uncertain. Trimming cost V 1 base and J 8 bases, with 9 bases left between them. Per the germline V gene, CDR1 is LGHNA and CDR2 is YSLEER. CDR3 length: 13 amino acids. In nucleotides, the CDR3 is TGCGCCAGCAGCCAAGTGAGGTTCTATGAGCAGTTCTTC. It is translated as CASSQVRFYEQFF.

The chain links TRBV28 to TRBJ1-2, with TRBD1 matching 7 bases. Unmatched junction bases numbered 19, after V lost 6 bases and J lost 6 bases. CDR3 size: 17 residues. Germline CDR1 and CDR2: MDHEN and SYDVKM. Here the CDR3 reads CASRHSRDRGKFNGYTF. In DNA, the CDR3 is TGTGCCAGCAGACACTCCCGGGACAGAGGCAAATTCAATGGCTACACCTTC.

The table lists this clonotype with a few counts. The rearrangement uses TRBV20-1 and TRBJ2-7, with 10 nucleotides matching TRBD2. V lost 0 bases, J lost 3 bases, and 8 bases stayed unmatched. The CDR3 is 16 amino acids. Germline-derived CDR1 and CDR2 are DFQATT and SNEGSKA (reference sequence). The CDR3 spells CSARDLGTSAYYEQYF. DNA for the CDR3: TGCAGTGCTAGAGATCTGGGGACTAGCGCCTACTACGAGCAGTACTTC.

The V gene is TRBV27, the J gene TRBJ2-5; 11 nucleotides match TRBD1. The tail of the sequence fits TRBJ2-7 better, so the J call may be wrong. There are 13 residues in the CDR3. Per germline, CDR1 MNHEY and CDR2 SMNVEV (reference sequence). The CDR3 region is CASSFGTGGEQYF. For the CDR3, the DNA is TGTGCCAGCAGTTTCGGGACAGGGGGCGAGCAGTACTTC.

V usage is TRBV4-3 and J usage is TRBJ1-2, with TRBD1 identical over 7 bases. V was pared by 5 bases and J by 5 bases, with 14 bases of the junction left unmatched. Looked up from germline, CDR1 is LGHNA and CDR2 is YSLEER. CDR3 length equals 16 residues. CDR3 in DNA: TGCGCCAGCAGCGAACGACAGGGCCGAAGTGTGTATGGCTACACCTTC. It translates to CASSERQGRSVYGYTF.

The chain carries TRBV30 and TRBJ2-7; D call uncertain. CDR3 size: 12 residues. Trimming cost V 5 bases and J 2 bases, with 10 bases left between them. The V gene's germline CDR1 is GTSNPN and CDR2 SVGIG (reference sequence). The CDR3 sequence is CAWSPSTYEQYF. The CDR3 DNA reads TGTGCCTGGTCACCTTCGACCTACGAGCAGTACTTC.

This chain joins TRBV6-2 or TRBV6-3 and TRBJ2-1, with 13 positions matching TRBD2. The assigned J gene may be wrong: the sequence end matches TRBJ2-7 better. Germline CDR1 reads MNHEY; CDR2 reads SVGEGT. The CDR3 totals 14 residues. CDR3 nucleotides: TGTGCCAGCAGTCGGACTAGCGGGAGACCCGAGCAGTACTTC. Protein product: CASSRTSGRPEQYF.

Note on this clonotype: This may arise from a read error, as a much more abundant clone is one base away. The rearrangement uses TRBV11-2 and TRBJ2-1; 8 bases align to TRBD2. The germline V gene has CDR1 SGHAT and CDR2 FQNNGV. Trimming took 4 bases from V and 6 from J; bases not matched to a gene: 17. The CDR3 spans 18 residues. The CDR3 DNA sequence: TGTGCCAGCAGCTCCCCCAACCTACTAGCGGAGGGAATCAATGAGCAGTTCTTC. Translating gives CASSSPNLLAEGINEQFF.

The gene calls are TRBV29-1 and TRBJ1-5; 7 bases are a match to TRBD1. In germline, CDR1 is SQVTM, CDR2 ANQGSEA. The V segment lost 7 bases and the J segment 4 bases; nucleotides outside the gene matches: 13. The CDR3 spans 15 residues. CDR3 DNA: TGCAGCGCCCGGACAGGCCAAGGTATTAATCAGCCCCAGCATTTT. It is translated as CSARTGQGINQPQHF.

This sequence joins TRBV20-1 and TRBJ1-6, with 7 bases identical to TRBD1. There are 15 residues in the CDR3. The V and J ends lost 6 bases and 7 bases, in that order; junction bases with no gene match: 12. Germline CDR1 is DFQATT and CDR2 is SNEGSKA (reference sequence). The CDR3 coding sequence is TGCAGTGCCTATACAGGGGCCTACAGAAATTCACCCCTCCACTTT. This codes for CSAYTGAYRNSPLHF.

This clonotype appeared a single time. The CDR3 bases are TGCAGCGTTGAGTCTCGAGGGGACTACGAGCAGTACTTC. As protein: CSVESRGDYEQYF. The V call is TRBV29-1, the J call TRBJ2-7; either TRBD1 or TRBD2 may fit D (5 bases each). V lost 3 bases and J lost 3, with 12 bases in between. The CDR3 length is 13 residues. Looked up from germline, CDR1 is SQVTM and CDR2 is ANQGSEA.

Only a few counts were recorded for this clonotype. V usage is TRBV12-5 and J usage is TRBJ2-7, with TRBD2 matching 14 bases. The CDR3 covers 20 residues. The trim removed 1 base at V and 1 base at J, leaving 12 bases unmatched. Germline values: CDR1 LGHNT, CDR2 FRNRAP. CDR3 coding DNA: TGTGCTAGTGGTTTGGGCTCTTTGAGACTAGCGGGAGGGCCTTCCTACGAGCAGTACTTC. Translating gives CASGLGSLRLAGGPSYEQYF. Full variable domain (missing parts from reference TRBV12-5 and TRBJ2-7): DARVTQTPRHKVTEMGQEVTMRCQPILGHNTVFWYRQTMMQGLELLAYFRNRAPLDDSGMPKDRFSAEMPDATLATLKIQPSEPRDSAVYFCASGLGSLRLAGGPSYEQYFGPGTRLTVT.

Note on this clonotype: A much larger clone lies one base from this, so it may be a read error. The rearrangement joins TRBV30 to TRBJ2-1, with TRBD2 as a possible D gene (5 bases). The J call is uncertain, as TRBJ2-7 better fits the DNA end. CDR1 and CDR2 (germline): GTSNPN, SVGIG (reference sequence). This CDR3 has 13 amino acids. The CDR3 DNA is TGTGCCTGTTACAGTTTTCCGGGGAATGAGCAGTACTTC. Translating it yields CACYSFPGNEQYF.

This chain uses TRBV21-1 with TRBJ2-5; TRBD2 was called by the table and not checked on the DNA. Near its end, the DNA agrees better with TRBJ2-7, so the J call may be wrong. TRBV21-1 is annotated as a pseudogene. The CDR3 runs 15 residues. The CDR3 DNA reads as TGTGCCAGCAGCAAGGAAGACGCTCGTCGTGACGAGCAGTACTTC. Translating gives CASSKEDARRDEQYF.

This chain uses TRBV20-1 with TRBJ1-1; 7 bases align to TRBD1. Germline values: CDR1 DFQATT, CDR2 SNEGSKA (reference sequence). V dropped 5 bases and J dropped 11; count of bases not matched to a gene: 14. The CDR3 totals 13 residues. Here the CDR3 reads CSAPRQGSPTAFF. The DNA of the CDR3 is TGCAGTGCTCCGAGACAGGGAAGTCCTACGGCTTTCTTT.